These T cell receptor beta chains were read from a single sample in a study of OX40 agonist ivuxolimab in advanced cancers. Sequencing was performed with immunoSEQ multiplex PCR; in TCRdb, only in-frame clones are kept and a portion is missing. Altogether 30,000 to 40,000 clones are present, about 92% being singletons, with the ten largest covering roughly 28%. The sequences come from CD4+ or CD8+ T cells sorted from blood, collected in a trial of the OX40 agonist ivuxolimab. These receptors all stem from an adult with an advanced solid tumor such as melanoma, head and neck, liver or kidney cancer. Each CDR3 is given with its conserved first and last residue. A D gene is named only where the DNA matches it firmly. Clone size is shown for a subset of rows, as once, few, many or a class of expanded clone.

length	size	J	V	D	DNA	CDR3
12	-	TRBJ2-3	TRBV9	-	TGTGCCAGCAGAGGAATTTCAGATACGCAGTATTTT	CASRGISDTQYF
16	once	TRBJ2-7	TRBV7-9	-	TGTGCCAGCAGCTTAGCGACCTCGCGCGTTGAGTACGAGCAGTACTTC	CASSLATSRVEYEQYF
14	-	TRBJ2-7	TRBV6-5	TRBD1	TGTGCCAGCAGTTGGACGGGACAGGGCTACGAGCAGTACTTC	CASSWTGQGYEQYF
14	-	TRBJ2-3	TRBV30	TRBD1	TGTGCCTGGAGTGTCGGACAGGGTTCAGATACGCAGTATTTT	CAWSVGQGSDTQYF
13	-	TRBJ2-7	TRBV4-1	-	TGCGCCAGCAGCTTGGACGGACTGGTGGAGCAGTACTTC	CASSLDGLVEQYF
12	-	TRBJ1-2	TRBV6-5	-	TGTGCCAGCTTTGTATCGAACCATGGCTACACCTTC	CASFVSNHGYTF
16	-	TRBJ2-7	TRBV28	TRBD2	TGTGCCAGCAGTTTGGGGACTAGCGGGACTCTCTACGAGCAGTACTTC	CASSLGTSGTLYEQYF
13	-	TRBJ2-7	TRBV2	TRBD1	TGTGCCAGCAGGGACAGGGTCTCCTACGAGCAGTACTTC	CASRDRVSYEQYF
11	-	TRBJ2-7	TRBV10-2	-	TGCGCCAGCGCCGGGTCCTACGAGCAGTACTTC	CASAGSYEQYF
12	-	TRBJ2-7	TRBV14	-	TGTGCCAGCAGCCAAGCGGGACTGGGAAAGTACTTC	CASSQAGLGKYF
13	-	TRBJ1-1	TRBV27	-	TGTGCCAGCAGAAGGTCAGGGATCACTGAAGCTTTCTTT	CASRRSGITEAFF
13	-	TRBJ2-3	TRBV7-9	-	-	CASSLLRAKTQYF
15	-	TRBJ2-7	TRBV7-2	-	TGTGCCAGCAGCCATGGGGGGGGCTGGCGCTACGAGCAGTACTTC	CASSHGGGWRYEQYF
15	once	TRBJ1-5	TRBV27	-	TGTGCCAGCAGTTTTGCCGGGATTGTCAATCAGCCCCAGCATTTT	CASSFAGIVNQPQHF
14	-	TRBJ2-1	TRBV11-1	-	TGTGCCAGCAGCCCTTGGCGGACCTACAATGAGCAGTTCTTC	CASSPWRTYNEQFF
14	-	TRBJ1-1	TRBV11-2	-	TGTGCCAGCAGCATGCTAACTGGGAACACTGAAGCTTTCTTT	CASSMLTGNTEAFF
14	-	TRBJ1-2	TRBV10-2	TRBD1	TGCGCCAGCAGTGAGTCGACAGGGGGCATGGGCTACACCTTC	CASSESTGGMGYTF
13	-	TRBJ2-7	TRBV6-5	-	TGTGCCAGCAGTTACTCGGACAACTACGAGCAGTACTTC	CASSYSDNYEQYF
16	-	TRBJ2-2	TRBV7-3	TRBD1	TGTGCCAGCAGCTTAACCCGGACAGGGGTAACCGGGGAGCTGTTTTTT	CASSLTRTGVTGELFF
16	-	TRBJ2-3	TRBV9	TRBD1	TGTGCCAGCAGCCGATCACAGGGGGGATTGACAGATACGCAGTATTTT	CASSRSQGGLTDTQYF
15	once	TRBJ1-3	TRBV7-9	TRBD1	TGTGCCAGCCCTGGACAGGGGGCATCTGGAAACACCATATATTTT	CASPGQGASGNTIYF